The 4 T cell receptor beta chains given below trace back to one sample, sequenced in a study of blood T cell repertoires in COVID-19. The method was immunoSEQ multiplex PCR; TCRdb's version includes in-frame clones alone and lacks a portion of them. Among 110,000 to 150,000 clones listed, over 70% were seen once. Input material: peripheral blood. These TCRs come from a woman aged 55-70 years with acute or convalescent COVID-19.

The rearrangement uses TRBV7-6 and TRBJ1-1, with D unclear. Germline CDR1 and CDR2: SGHVS and FNYEAQ. CDR3 length: 13 amino acids. V was trimmed by 5 bases and J by 3 bases, leaving 10 bases between them. The CDR3 DNA follows: TGTGCCAGCAGCCCGTACCGGGACACTGAAGCTTTCTTT. Its translation: CASSPYRDTEAFF.

V is TRBV6-5 and J is TRBJ2-3; 10 nucleotides align to TRBD2. Germline CDR1 reads MNHEY; CDR2 reads SVGAGI. J lost 6 bases, V lost 7 bases, and 10 bases had no gene match. CDR3 length equals 15 residues. The CDR3 protein is CASIGSGRVYDTQYF. The CDR3 region has the DNA TGTGCCAGCATTGGGAGCGGGAGGGTTTACGATACGCAGTATTTT.

This chain joins TRBV28 and TRBJ1-6; D possibly corresponds to TRBD1 (5 bases). The germline V gene has CDR1 MDHEN and CDR2 SYDVKM. The V end lost 9 bases, the J end lost 4 bases, and 10 bases lay between the germline ends. The CDR3 length is 13 residues. The CDR3 is CASTGLYNSPLHF. Written as DNA, the CDR3 is TGTGCCAGTACAGGCCTATATAATTCACCCCTCCACTTT. Drawing the rest from reference TRBV28 and TRBJ1-6, the complete variable domain is DVKVTQSSRYLVKRTGEKVFLECVQDMDHENMFWYRQDPGLGLRLIYFSYDVKMKEKGDIPEGYSVSREKKERFSLILESASTNQTSMYLCASTGLYNSPLHFGNGTRLTVT.

The chain couples TRBV19 to TRBJ2-7; 11 bases line up with TRBD1. V shed 3 bases and J 7 bases; nucleotides not matched to a gene: 8. Germline assignment: CDR1 LNHDA and CDR2 SQIVND (reference sequence). This CDR3 has 15 residues. Here the CDR3 reads CASSISLDRGLEQYF. The CDR3 DNA is TGTGCCAGTAGTATTTCGCTGGACAGGGGGCTTGAGCAGTACTTC.